This T cell receptor (beta chain) was found in a study of cytomegalovirus exposure and HLA in healthy donors (dated by TCRdb to about 2017). At the level of the whole study: According to a later analysis, one platform produced both the 110 or so validation repertoires and the 670 or so repertoires of the first cohort. The aim of the study was to test whether cataloging public T cell receptors could identify signatures of past pathogen exposure. In addition to the first cohort of 650 to 750 subjects, a separate validation cohort of around 110 different subjects was used. To predict cytomegalovirus infection status, the study combined high-throughput TCR immunosequencing, statistical association of individual TCRs with disease status, and machine learning.

The paper's findings and limits, for the study overall: Subsequent analysis determined that TCRs grouped into clusters in the first cohort also showed a tendency toward co-occurrence across the approximately 110 validation repertoires, and 94% of cluster scores exceeded 0. The validation cohort had no HLA typing available for a later analysis, so co-occurrence within that cohort was assessed over all 120 or so repertoires. A few of the identified cytomegalovirus-associated TCR beta chains were confirmed in vitro to be specific for cytomegalovirus antigens. The study gave a list of 150 to 200 TCR beta chains associated with cytomegalovirus. It was suggested by the authors that the approach could potentially be generalized to other disease states and immunological phenotypes. While some public TCRs were present in many individuals, most TCR sequences turned up only very rarely across donors. The classifier was reported to diagnose cytomegalovirus status with high specificity and sensitivity in both the original and validation cohorts.

The donors belonged to the validation cohort of about 120 subjects, which was separate from the roughly 670-subject first cohort. As to this clone: The specificity of this receptor is unknown. No base quality information exists; no much larger clone differs at one position.

From V the trimming removes 1 base and from J it removes 6 bases, while the gene matches leave 4 bases of the junction unaccounted for. The germline V gene (reference sequence) provides CDR1 MNHEY and CDR2 SMNVEV. Spanning cysteine to phenylalanine, the CDR3 consists of 15 amino acids. Of the read, only the CDR3 DNA is kept; its 45 bases are in frame from base 1. Receptor libraries were prepared by the immunoSEQ multiplex PCR assay. The paper's processing steps were these. A statistical classification framework was built to diagnose cytomegalovirus status from the catalog of TCR beta chain sequences. TCRdb took this table from immuneACCESS and kept in-frame rearrangements with V and J called. Such tables lack part of the clones; where checked against another copy, unresolved V genes explain under half of the gap, and the rest is unexplained. V, J and clone size derive from that table, while D and trimming were established from the DNA sequence. Present in this sample are tens of thousands of clones, approximately 97% of which were seen just once. Of the sample, about a tenth is held by the ten largest clones.

What was sequenced was PBMCs. Recombination connected TRBV27 to TRBJ2-1; 9 bases in the junction line up with TRBD2. The source of this sequence is a man aged 25-45 years in good health and CMV-seropositive. The CDR3 region has the sequence CASSLLVAGANEQFF. The DNA sequence is TGTGCCAGCAGTTTATTGGTAGCGGGGGCCAATGAGCAGTTCTTC.